The 18 T cell receptor beta chains below all came from one sample that was sequenced in a study of blood T cells in healthy people across ages. A second PCR of roughly 7 to 11 cycles used a sample-barcoded 5' primer and a J-beta primer mix. TCRdb reprocessed the 5' RACE reads via MiXCR and lists one record per CDR3 protein. There are hundreds of thousands of distinct CDR3 sequences in the sample; 35% to 40% occur only once, and roughly 13% lies in the top ten. The specimen sequenced was blood. These receptors were obtained from a man younger than 35 in good health.

The chain joins TRBV19 to TRBJ1-5; unclear D gene. The germline V gene has CDR1 LNHDA and CDR2 SQIVND (reference sequence). The ends were cut back, 6 bases at V and 6 bases at J, with 15 bases in the middle. The CDR3 has 14 residues. CDR3 bases: TGTGCCAGTAGCCGGGAGCCCTACGGTCAGCCCCAGCATTTT. Translation gives CASSREPYGQPQHF.

This clonotype occurred a few times. The chain joins TRBV2 to TRBJ2-1; D is perhaps TRBD1 (6 bases). Germline V gives CDR1 SNHLY, CDR2 FYNNEI. The ends were cut back, 0 bases at V and 7 bases at J, with 10 bases in the middle. The CDR3 is made up of 14 amino acids. CDR3 sequence (DNA): TGTGCCAGCAGTGAAGCAACAGGGTGGAATGAGCAGTTCTTC. Translation gives CASSEATGWNEQFF.

This chain's CDR3 is CASSQDRTVARQFF. In nucleotides, the CDR3 is TGCGCCAGCAGCCAAGATCGAACCGTGGCTAGACAGTTCTTC. V and J are TRBV4-3 and TRBJ2-1, with D hard to call. V was trimmed by 0 bases and J by 13 bases, leaving 16 bases between them. The CDR3 runs 14 residues. Looked up from germline, CDR1 is LGHNA and CDR2 is YSLEER.

V usage is TRBV20-1 and J usage is TRBJ1-6, with D perhaps TRBD1 (6 bases). The CDR3 is 15 residues long. Germline CDR1 is DFQATT and CDR2 is SNEGSKA (reference sequence). Trimming shortened V by 2 bases and J by 7 bases, and 15 bases separated the two germline ends. The CDR3 spells CSARTTGTRNSPLHF. The CDR3 region has the DNA TGCAGTGCTAGAACCACCGGGACAAGAAATTCACCCCTCCACTTT.

The chain is built from TRBV10-3 and TRBJ2-1; the match to TRBD2 covers 14 bases. The CDR3 sequence is 17 residues long. CDR1 is ENHRY and CDR2 is SYGVKD in the germline V gene. V was clipped by 10 bases and J by 3 bases; unmatched bases: 11. The CDR3 nucleotides read TGTGCCACCCAGACTAGCGGGGGGGCCAATCTCTACAATGAGCAGTTCTTC. Translated, it gives CATQTSGGANLYNEQFF.

The chain is built from TRBV3-1 and TRBJ2-1; 8 bases map to TRBD2. CDR3 size: 18 residues. The V gene's germline CDR1 is LGHDT and CDR2 YNNKEL (reference sequence). V lost 4 bases, J lost 0 bases, and 11 bases stayed unmatched. CDR3 amino acids: CASSPLPTSGTSYNEQFF. CDR3 in DNA: TGTGCCAGCAGCCCGCTACCAACTAGCGGAACCTCCTACAATGAGCAGTTCTTC.

This clonotype was seen only a few times. The gene calls are TRBV4-3 and TRBJ2-3; TRBD2 aligns across 8 bases. Losses at the gene ends were 6 bases for V and 5 bases for J; bases not matched to a gene: 7. The CDR3 has 14 amino acids. Germline CDR1 is LGHNA and CDR2 is YSLEER. This CDR3 is CASSVVAGRDTQYF. The CDR3 DNA is TGCGCCAGCAGTGTGGTAGCGGGGAGAGATACGCAGTATTTT.

Turning to this clonotype: It may be a read error: a sequence one base away is much more abundant. V usage is TRBV6-2 or TRBV6-3 and J usage is TRBJ2-4; D tentatively fits TRBD1 or TRBD2 (5 bases each). TRBJ2-7 explains the end of the DNA better; the J call may be wrong. Looked up from germline, CDR1 is MNHEY and CDR2 is SVGEGT. The CDR3 sequence is 14 residues long. The CDR3 reads CVSSYIQGPYEQYF. The CDR3 nucleotides are TGTGTCAGCAGTTACATTCAGGGACCCTACGAGCAGTACTTC.

The sample holds a few counts of this clonotype. The V gene is TRBV7-2, the J gene TRBJ2-4; no clear D. The J call is uncertain, as TRBJ2-7 better fits the DNA end. The germline V gene encodes CDR1 SGHTA and CDR2 FQGNSA. The CDR3 is made up of 13 amino acids. DNA of the CDR3: TGTGCCAGCAGCGTCTTTGGAGCCTACGAGCAGTACTTC. This translates into CASSVFGAYEQYF.

The V gene is TRBV5-1, the J gene TRBJ2-1; D might be TRBD1 (5 bases). This CDR3 has 12 residues. Germline values: CDR1 SGHRS, CDR2 YFSETQ. V gave up 4 bases and J gave up 6 bases, with 8 bases separating them. CDR3 protein: CASSRQPNEQFF. CDR3 sequence (DNA): TGCGCCAGCAGCCGACAGCCCAATGAGCAGTTCTTC.

The chain carries TRBV5-8 and TRBJ2-1; TRBD1 might be the D (6 bases). The CDR3 covers 15 residues. The V end was cut by 3 bases, the J end by 5 bases, with 15 bases between. Germline V gene data show CDR1 as SGHTS and CDR2 as YDEGEE. The CDR3 protein is CASSWAGQLDNEQFF. The CDR3 DNA sequence: TGTGCCAGCAGCTGGGCCGGACAGCTGGACAATGAGCAGTTCTTC.

The chain is built from TRBV15 and TRBJ2-2; 8 bases map to TRBD1. CDR3 length: 15 residues. Germline-derived CDR1 and CDR2 are LNHNV and YYDKDF (reference sequence). V trimming: 4 bases; J trimming: 3 bases; junction bases outside the gene matches: 4. The CDR3 DNA follows: TGTGCCACCAGCATAAACAGGGGGGACACCGGGGAGCTGTTTTTT. This codes for CATSINRGDTGELFF.

This clonotype has only a few counts. V is TRBV19 and J is TRBJ2-7; D is uncertain. The V end lost 3 bases, the J end lost 1 base, and 13 bases lay between the germline ends. The germline gives CDR1 LNHDA, CDR2 SQIVND (reference sequence). CDR3 length: 15 amino acids. CDR3 residues: CASSIGSWSSYEQYF. CDR3 nucleotides: TGTGCCAGTAGTATCGGTTCGTGGAGTTCCTACGAGCAGTACTTC. The entire variable domain, with the rest obtained from reference TRBV19 and TRBJ2-7, is as follows: DGGITQSPKYLFRKEGQNVTLSCEQNLNHDAMYWYRQDPGQGLRLIYYSQIVNDFQKGDIAEGYSVSREKKESFPLTVTSAQKNPTAFYLCASSIGSWSSYEQYFGPGTRLTVT.

This clonotype appeared many times. V is TRBV4-2 and J is TRBJ1-2; no definite D call. Looked up from germline, CDR1 is LGHNA and CDR2 is YNFKEQ. This CDR3 contains 14 residues. Trimming left V 4 bases short and J 2 bases short, with 11 bases between. The CDR3 DNA reads as TGTGCCAGCAGCCCCTTGGGCGGGAACTATGGCTACACCTTC. Its translation is CASSPLGGNYGYTF.

This chain connects TRBV4-2 to TRBJ2-3; no clear D gene. Trimming took 3 bases from V and 0 from J, leaving 13 bases between them. Germline values: CDR1 LGHNA, CDR2 YNFKEQ. The CDR3 contains 16 residues. CDR3 region: CASSQGTRTSTDTQYF. The CDR3 DNA is TGTGCCAGCAGCCAGGGCACCAGAACTAGCACAGATACGCAGTATTTT.

V and J are TRBV7-2 and TRBJ2-1, with a weak D call TRBD1 (6 bases). The CDR3 runs 14 residues. Germline CDR1 reads SGHTA; CDR2 reads FQGNSA. The V gene lost 1 base and the J gene lost 7 bases, with 11 bases spanning the gap. This CDR3 is CASSLVRQGNEQFF. The CDR3 DNA follows: TGTGCCAGCAGCTTAGTGCGTCAGGGGAATGAGCAGTTCTTC.

The chain carries TRBV28 and TRBJ2-1; D possibly corresponds to TRBD1 (5 bases). Germline V gene data show CDR1 as MDHEN and CDR2 as SYDVKM. The CDR3 spans 16 residues. Trimming pared 1 base from V and 4 bases from J, leaving 14 bases between. The CDR3 region has the DNA TGTGCCAGCAGTTTATTCGGAGACAGCCAGTACAATGAGCAGTTCTTC. As protein: CASSLFGDSQYNEQFF.

This sequence joins TRBV24-1 and TRBJ2-1; D may match TRBD1 or TRBD2 (5 bases each). The CDR3 totals 16 residues. Per the germline V gene, CDR1 is KGHDR and CDR2 is SFDVKD. The germline V and J ends were trimmed by 4 bases and 7 bases, with 19 bases remaining between them. The CDR3 here is CATSDTGTGPRNEQFF. DNA of the CDR3: TGTGCCACCAGTGACACCGGGACCGGACCTCGGAATGAGCAGTTCTTC.